A single sample gave rise to the 10 T cell receptor beta chains below, sequenced in a study of control samples from healthy donors and cancer patients (dated by TCRdb to 2020 to 2022). The library was obtained by the immunoSEQ multiplex PCR assay. The table comes from immuneACCESS by way of TCRdb, which keeps in-frame sequences with V and J called. Part of the clones is missing from these tables; in studies checked, under half for an unresolved V gene and the rest for unknown reasons. For this sample there are 130,000 or so clones; roughly 84% appear just once. Together, the top ten hold roughly 3.1% of the sample. The specimen was blood. The receptors shown here come from a man aged 50-59 years in good health.

The genes are TRBV5-1 and TRBJ2-7, with TRBD2 as a possible D gene (5 bases). The CDR3 loop spans 13 amino acids. Germline loops: CDR1 SGHRS, CDR2 YFSETQ. With 3 bases removed from V and 4 bases from J, the gap between germline ends came to 11 bases. The CDR3 bases are TGCGCCAGCAGCTGGGAGCCGGAGTACGAGCAGTACTTC. Encoded protein: CASSWEPEYEQYF.

This rearrangement joins TRBV28 to TRBJ2-7, with D perhaps TRBD2 (6 bases). V was trimmed by 5 bases and J by 0 bases, leaving 14 bases between them. In germline, CDR1 is MDHEN, CDR2 SYDVKM. The CDR3 has 15 residues. This CDR3 reads CASSPPGLLSYEQYF. In nucleotides, the CDR3 is TGTGCCAGCAGTCCGCCGGGACTGCTCTCCTACGAGCAGTACTTC.

The V gene is TRBV5-4, the J gene TRBJ1-1, with no clear D. Germline lookup yields CDR1 SGHNT and CDR2 YYREEE (reference sequence). The CDR3 length is 15 residues. Deletions cut 4 bases from V and 4 bases from J, with 17 bases between. The CDR3 sequence is CASSDPPGSGTEAFF. CDR3 coding DNA: TGTGCCAGCAGCGATCCACCGGGTTCGGGCACTGAAGCTTTCTTT.

This clone occurred once. This sequence joins TRBV30 and TRBJ2-7; 9 bases are a match to TRBD1. CDR1 is GTSNPN and CDR2 is SVGIG in the germline V gene (reference sequence). Germline trimming cut 1 base from V and 3 bases from J; bases unmatched to any gene: 4. CDR3 length: 14 amino acids. The CDR3 region has the DNA TGTGCCTGGAGTGAAGGGACAGGGATCTACGAGCAGTACTTC. The encoded protein is CAWSEGTGIYEQYF. The whole variable domain, remainder taken from reference TRBV30 and TRBJ2-7, is SQTIHQWPATLVQPVGSPLSLECTVEGTSNPNLYWYRQAAGRGLQLLFYSVGIGQISSEVPQNLSASRPQDRQFILSSKKLLLSDSGFYLCAWSEGTGIYEQYFGPGTRLTVT.

This chain connects TRBV28 to TRBJ2-2; 10 nucleotides align to TRBD1. The germline V gene has CDR1 MDHEN and CDR2 SYDVKM. The CDR3 covers 16 residues. V shed 5 bases, J shed 6 bases, and the junction held 9 bases outside the gene matches. CDR3 residues: CASSKDRGRGAGELFF. DNA for the CDR3: TGTGCCAGCAGTAAAGACAGGGGGCGCGGGGCCGGGGAGCTGTTTTTT.

This clone was seen only once. The rearrangement uses TRBV7-8 and TRBJ2-1, with 10 positions matching TRBD2. Trimming at V came to 6 bases and at J to 4 bases, leaving 9 bases not matched to a gene. Looked up from germline, CDR1 is SGHVS and CDR2 is FQNEAQ. This CDR3 is built from 16 residues. CDR3 sequence reads: CASRKESGGEYNEQFF. The CDR3 nucleotides read TGTGCCAGCAGGAAAGAAAGCGGGGGGGAGTACAATGAGCAGTTCTTC.

The chain employs TRBV12-3 or TRBV12-4 and TRBJ1-1; D remains ambiguous. This CDR3 has 11 amino acids. Trimming took off 6 bases at V and 4 bases at J, with 6 bases between the two ends. The CDR3 sequence is CASRESTEAFF. Written as DNA, the CDR3 is TGTGCCAGCAGGGAGAGCACTGAAGCTTTCTTT.

This rearrangement joins TRBV10-3 to TRBJ1-2; 7 bases align to TRBD1. The germline V gene encodes CDR1 ENHRY and CDR2 SYGVKD. J was trimmed by 0 bases and V by 6 bases; bases with no gene match: 7. The CDR3 spans 15 residues. The CDR3 spells CAISSDRETNYGYTF. CDR3 DNA sequence: TGTGCCATCAGCTCAGACAGGGAAACTAACTATGGCTACACCTTC.

This clone showed up just a few times. The gene calls are TRBV11-3 and TRBJ1-2; 7 positions agree with TRBD1. J was trimmed by 2 bases and V by 1 base; bases with no gene match: 7. Germline-derived CDR1 and CDR2 are SGHNT and YENEEA. This CDR3 has 16 amino acids. In DNA form, the CDR3 reads TGTGCCAGCAGCTTAGGGAACACAGGGGACAACTATGGCTACACCTTC. This codes for CASSLGNTGDNYGYTF.

CDR3 loop: CASSQDSFATNYGYTF. In nucleotides, the CDR3 is TGTGCCAGCAGCCAAGATTCGTTCGCTACTAACTATGGCTACACCTTC. This chain uses TRBV3-1 (or the pseudogene TRBV3-2) with TRBJ1-2, with D unclear. This CDR3 has 16 residues. V lost 0 bases and J 0 bases, leaving 11 bases between the germline ends. Germline-derived CDR1 and CDR2 are LGHDT and YNNKEL (reference sequence).